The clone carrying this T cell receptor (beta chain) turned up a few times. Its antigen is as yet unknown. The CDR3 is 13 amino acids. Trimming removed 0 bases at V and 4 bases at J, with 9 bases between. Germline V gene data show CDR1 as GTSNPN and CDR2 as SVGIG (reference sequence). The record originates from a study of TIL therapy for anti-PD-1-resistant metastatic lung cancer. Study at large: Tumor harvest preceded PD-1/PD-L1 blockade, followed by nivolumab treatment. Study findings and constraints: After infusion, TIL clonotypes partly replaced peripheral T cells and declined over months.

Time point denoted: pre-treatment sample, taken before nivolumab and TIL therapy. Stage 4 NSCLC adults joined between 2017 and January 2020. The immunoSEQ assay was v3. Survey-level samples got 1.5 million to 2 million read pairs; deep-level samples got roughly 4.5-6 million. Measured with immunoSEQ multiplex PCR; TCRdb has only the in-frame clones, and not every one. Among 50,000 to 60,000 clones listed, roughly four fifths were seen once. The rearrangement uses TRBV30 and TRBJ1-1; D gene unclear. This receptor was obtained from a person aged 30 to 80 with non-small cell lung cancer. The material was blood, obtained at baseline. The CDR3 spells CAWSVVEGTEAFF. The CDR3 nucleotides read TGTGCCTGGAGTGTGGTGGAGGGCACTGAAGCTTTCTTT.